A single sample is the source of the 14 T cell receptor beta chains below, sequenced in a study of cytomegalovirus exposure and HLA in healthy donors. Amplification used 60 Vbeta primers and 13 Jbeta primers. The assay was immunoSEQ multiplex PCR, and TCRdb's table has in-frame clones only and misses some. This sample has 150,000 to 200,000 clones, with roughly 87% found just once. The sample comprised PBMCs. The receptors shown here come from a girl under 18 in good health and CMV-seropositive.

This sequence joins TRBV27 and TRBJ2-7; TRBD2 matches at 13 bases. CDR1 and CDR2 (germline): MNHEY, SMNVEV (reference sequence). The CDR3 runs 15 residues. The ends lost 5 bases at V and 6 bases at J; junction bases unmatched: 7. CDR3 sequence (DNA): TGTGCCAGCAGTCCCGGAGGACTAGCGGGAGTCGAGCAGTACTTC. This gives the protein CASSPGGLAGVEQYF.

The CDR3, as DNA: TGTGCCACCACCGGACAGTATTTCACTGAAGCTTTCTTT. Protein: CATTGQYFTEAFF. The J gene is TRBJ1-1, the V gene TRBV5-4; tentatively, D is TRBD1 (6 bases). V was pared by 9 bases and J by 4 bases, with 16 bases between. This CDR3 has 13 amino acids. The germline gives CDR1 SGHNT, CDR2 YYREEE (reference sequence).

This rearrangement joins TRBV7-8 to TRBJ1-5, with 9 bases that match TRBD1. CDR3 length: 17 residues. The germline V gene has CDR1 SGHVS and CDR2 FQNEAQ. Trimming cost V 4 bases and J 7 bases; bases outside gene matches: 14. The CDR3 nucleotides are TGTGCCAGCAGCTCCTACCTCGGGACAGGGAATAACCAGCCCCAGCATTTT. This gives the protein CASSSYLGTGNNQPQHF.

V usage is TRBV5-4 and J usage is TRBJ2-2; 7 bases are shared with TRBD1. With 3 bases clipped from V and 3 bases from J, the junction kept 8 bases outside the gene matches. The germline CDR1 and CDR2 sequences are SGHNT and YYREEE (reference sequence). The length of the CDR3 is 16 residues. The CDR3 nucleotides are TGTGCCAGCAGCTATAACCGGGACAGAGACACCGGGGAGCTGTTTTTT. It yields the protein CASSYNRDRDTGELFF.

To note about this clone: Within the sample, other DNA sequences also encode this same CDR3. This rearrangement joins TRBV29-1 to TRBJ1-1; no clear D. CDR3 length: 11 residues. Trimming removed 7 bases at V and 2 bases at J, with 8 bases between. Germline V CDR1 and CDR2: SQVTM, ANQGSEA. The CDR3 loop reads CSGGGNTEAFF. CDR3 DNA: TGCAGCGGCGGAGGAAACACTGAAGCTTTCTTT. Looking up the rest from reference TRBV29-1 and TRBJ1-1 gives the full variable domain: SAVISQKPSRDICQRGTSLTIQCQVDSQVTMMFWYRQQPGQSLTLIATANQGSEATYESGFVIDKFPISRPNLTFSTLTVSNMSPEDSSIYLCSGGGNTEAFFGQGTRLTVV.

This clone appeared a single time. The chain couples TRBV2 to TRBJ2-7; 10 bases are shared with TRBD2. This CDR3 contains 14 residues. Per the germline V gene, CDR1 is SNHLY and CDR2 is FYNNEI. J lost 6 bases, V lost 4 bases, and 6 bases had no gene match. The CDR3: CASSGTSGVPEQYF. CDR3 in DNA: TGTGCCAGCAGTGGGACTAGCGGAGTTCCCGAGCAGTACTTC.

This clone was counted only a few times. J is TRBJ2-7 and V is TRBV6-1; D may be TRBD2 (5 bases). V was cut by 6 bases and J by 4 bases, with 19 bases left in between. The CDR3 is made up of 15 amino acids. The germline gives CDR1 MNHNS, CDR2 SASEGT. The CDR3 nucleotides are TGTGCCAGCAGAATTCCGGGATTCGACGATTACGAGCAGTACTTC. Translating gives CASRIPGFDDYEQYF.

The chain joins TRBV29-1 to TRBJ2-7; TRBD2 matches 7 bases. Per germline, CDR1 SQVTM and CDR2 ANQGSEA. The CDR3 sequence is 15 residues long. J was trimmed by 2 bases and V by 7 bases; bases with no gene match: 14. For the CDR3, the DNA is TGCAGCGCCTCCTCTGTAGCTAGCGGTACCTACGAGCAGTACTTC. Translating it yields CSASSVASGTYEQYF.

J is TRBJ1-3 and V is TRBV21-1; TRBD1, as called in the table, went unchecked against the DNA. TRBV21-1 is classified as a pseudogene. This CDR3 region has 16 residues. This CDR3 reads CASSKNWTGGGNTIYF. For the CDR3, the DNA is TGTGCCAGCAGCAAAAACTGGACAGGGGGCGGAAACACCATATATTTT.

This clone was counted only a few times. CDR3 DNA sequence: TGTGCCAGCAGTTTTAGAGTCGCACAGGGGGCGAACACTGAAGCTTTCTTT. Its translation: CASSFRVAQGANTEAFF. The J gene is TRBJ1-1, the V gene TRBV28, with 9 bases that match TRBD1. This CDR3 has 17 residues. CDR1 and CDR2 from the germline V gene are MDHEN and SYDVKM. Losses at the gene ends were 3 bases for V and 1 base for J; bases not matched to a gene: 9.

J is TRBJ1-4 and V is TRBV7-9; possibly TRBD1 for D (5 bases). V lost 8 bases, J lost 7 bases, and 14 bases lay in between. Germline V CDR1 and CDR2: SEHNR, FQNEAQ (reference sequence). The CDR3 is made up of 13 amino acids. The CDR3: CASGTVGGEKLFF. The CDR3 nucleotides read TGTGCCAGCGGGACCGTGGGGGGTGAAAAACTGTTTTTT.

V is TRBV7-2 and J is TRBJ2-5; D perhaps matches TRBD2 (6 bases). Germline V CDR1 and CDR2: SGHTA, FQGNSA. The V end was cut by 0 bases, the J end by 4 bases, with 6 bases between. The CDR3 is made up of 13 amino acids. This chain's CDR3 is CASSLASGETQYF. In DNA, the CDR3 is TGTGCCAGCAGCTTAGCTAGCGGAGAGACCCAGTACTTC.

The chain combines TRBV28 with TRBJ2-7; 7 bases match TRBD1. Germline V gives CDR1 MDHEN, CDR2 SYDVKM. The CDR3 consists of 13 residues. J gave up 0 bases and V 10 bases, and 6 bases lay outside the gene matches. As DNA, the CDR3 is TGTGCCACCGGACAGGCGAACTCCTACGAGCAGTACTTC. It specifies CATGQANSYEQYF. The full variable domain, with the rest looked up from reference TRBV28 and TRBJ2-7, is DVKVTQSSRYLVKRTGEKVFLECVQDMDHENMFWYRQDPGLGLRLIYFSYDVKMKEKGDIPEGYSVSREKKERFSLILESASTNQTSMYLCATGQANSYEQYFGPGTRLTVT.

On this clone: Germline and junction disagree at one end, which may indicate a read error. The CDR3 loop reads CAWRVTGGCVF. CDR3 in DNA: TGTGCCTGGAGGGTAACAGGGGGTTGTGTCTTC. V gene TRBV30 combines with J gene TRBJ2-1; 8 nucleotides line up with TRBD1. From germline, CDR1 is GTSNPN and CDR2 SVGIG (reference sequence). This CDR3 contains 11 residues.